One T cell receptor (beta chain) is described in this entry. This specimen comes from a study of T cell changes during pregnancy in multiple sclerosis. The CDR3 extends over 14 amino acids. V trimming: 5 bases; J trimming: 4 bases; junction bases outside the gene matches: 5. Germline values: CDR1 SNHLY, CDR2 FYNNEI. Repertoires were generated with immunoSEQ multiplex PCR, while TCRdb's copy carries only in-frame clones and drops some. This repertoire shows some 34,000 clones, approximately 92% found once; its top ten account for approximately 0.41%. The genes are TRBV2 and TRBJ1-5; 7 positions match TRBD1. This specimen was CD4+ T cells from peripheral blood mononuclear cells, taken in the third trimester of pregnancy. This TCR was sampled from a female donor in good health, enrolled as a control in a pregnancy study. The CDR3 sequence is CASSLQGLNQPQHF. In DNA, the CDR3 is TGTGCCAGCAGTTTACAGGGGCTTAATCAGCCCCAGCATTTT.